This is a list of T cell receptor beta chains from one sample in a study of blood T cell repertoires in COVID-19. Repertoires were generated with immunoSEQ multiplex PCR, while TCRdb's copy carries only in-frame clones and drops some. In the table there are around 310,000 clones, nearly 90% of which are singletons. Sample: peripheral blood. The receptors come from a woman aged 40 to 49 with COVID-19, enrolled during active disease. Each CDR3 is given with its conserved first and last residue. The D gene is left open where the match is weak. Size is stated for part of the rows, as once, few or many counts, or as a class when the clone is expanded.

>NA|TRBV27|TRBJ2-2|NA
CASKETRGNTGELFF
TGTGCCAGCAAGGAGACTAGGGGAAACACCGGGGAGCTGTTTTTT
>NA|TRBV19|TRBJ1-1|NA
CASTAPGEEFGAFF
TGTGCCAGTACTGCGCCGGGTGAAGAGTTTGGGGCTTTCTTT
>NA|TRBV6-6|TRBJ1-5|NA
CASSYPTDGANQPQHF
TGTGCCAGCAGTTATCCAACAGATGGGGCTAATCAGCCCCAGCATTTT
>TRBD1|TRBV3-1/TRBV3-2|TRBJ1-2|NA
CASSQGPGQDYYGYTF
TGTGCCAGCAGCCAAGGCCCTGGACAGGACTACTATGGCTACACCTTC
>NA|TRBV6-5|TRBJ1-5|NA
CASGASYSNQPQHF
TGTGCCAGTGGGGCCAGCTATAGCAATCAGCCCCAGCATTTT
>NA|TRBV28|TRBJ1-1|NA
CASGGGGNTEAFF
TGTGCCAGCGGGGGAGGGGGAAACACTGAAGCTTTCTTT
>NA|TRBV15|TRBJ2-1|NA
CATSRDRLASYNEQFF
TGTGCCACCAGCAGAGATAGGCTAGCCTCCTACAATGAGCAGTTCTTC
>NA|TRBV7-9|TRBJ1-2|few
CASSPVGAGSNYGYTF
TGTGCCAGCAGCCCCGTAGGGGCAGGGTCTAACTATGGCTACACCTTC
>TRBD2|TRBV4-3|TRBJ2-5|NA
CASSHASGAGETQYF
TGCGCCAGCAGCCACGCTAGCGGGGCGGGAGAGACCCAGTACTTC
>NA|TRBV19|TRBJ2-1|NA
CASSIPTGSSYNEQFF
TGTGCCAGTAGTATCCCGACGGGGAGCTCCTACAATGAGCAGTTCTTC
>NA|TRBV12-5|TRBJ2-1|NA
CASGEGVPDQFF
TGTGCTAGTGGCGAGGGGGTTCCCGATCAGTTCTTC
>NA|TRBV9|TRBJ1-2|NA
CASSVGSGPAGPYGYTF
TGTGCCAGCAGCGTAGGGTCAGGCCCCGCCGGTCCCTATGGCTACACCTTC
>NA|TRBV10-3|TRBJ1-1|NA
CAISGLGGTEAFF
TGTGCCATCAGTGGCCTAGGGGGAACTGAAGCTTTCTTT
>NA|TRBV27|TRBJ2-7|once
CAGSFGQSYEQYF
TGTGCCGGCAGTTTTGGACAGAGCTACGAGCAGTACTTC
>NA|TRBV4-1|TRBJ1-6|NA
CASSPQSGSYNSPLHF
TGCGCCAGCAGCCCTCAGTCGGGTTCCTATAATTCACCCCTCCACTTT
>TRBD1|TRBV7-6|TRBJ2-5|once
CASSPRLTGGAETQYF
TGTGCCAGCAGCCCCCGACTGACAGGGGGCGCGGAGACCCAGTACTTC
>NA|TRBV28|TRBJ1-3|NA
CASTLLSGNTIYF
TGTGCCAGCACCCTTCTCTCTGGAAACACCATATATTTT